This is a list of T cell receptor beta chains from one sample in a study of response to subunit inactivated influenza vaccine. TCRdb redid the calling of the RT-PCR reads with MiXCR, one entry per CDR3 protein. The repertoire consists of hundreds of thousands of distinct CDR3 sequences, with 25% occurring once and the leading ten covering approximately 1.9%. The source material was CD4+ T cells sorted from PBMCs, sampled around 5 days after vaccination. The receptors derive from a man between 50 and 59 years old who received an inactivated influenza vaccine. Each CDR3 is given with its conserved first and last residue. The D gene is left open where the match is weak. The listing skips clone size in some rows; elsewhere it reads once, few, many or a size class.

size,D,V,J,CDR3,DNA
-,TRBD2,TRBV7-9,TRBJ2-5,CASSPRLAGAQETQYF,TGTGCCAGCAGCCCCAGACTAGCGGGGGCCCAAGAGACCCAGTACTTC
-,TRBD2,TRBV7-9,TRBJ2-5,CASSVSGSGETQYF,TGTGCCAGCAGCGTTAGCGGGAGTGGGGAGACCCAGTACTTC
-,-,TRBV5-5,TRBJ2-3,CASSRHRGTSTDTQYF,TGTGCCAGCAGCCGGCACCGGGGGACGAGCACAGATACGCAGTATTTT
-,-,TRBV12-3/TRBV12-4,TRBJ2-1,CASRLGPLTARNEQFF,TGTGCCAGCAGACTAGGCCCCTTGACTGCTCGGAATGAGCAGTTCTTC
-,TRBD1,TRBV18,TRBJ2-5,CASSPPRTGDETQYF,TGTGCCAGCTCACCACCCAGGACAGGGGACGAGACCCAGTACTTC
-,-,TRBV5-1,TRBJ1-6,CASTISRGGDSPLHF,TGCGCCAGCACCATATCCCGAGGGGGAGATTCACCCCTCCACTTT
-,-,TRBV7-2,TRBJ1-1,CASRSRTGYDGTEAFF,TGTGCCAGCAGATCACGAACAGGGTACGACGGCACTGAAGCTTTCTTT
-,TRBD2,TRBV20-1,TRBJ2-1,CSARVLAGQNYNEQFF,TGCAGTGCTAGGGTACTAGCGGGACAAAACTACAATGAGCAGTTCTTC
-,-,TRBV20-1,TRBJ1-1,CSARDGQVKTEAFF,TGCAGTGCTAGAGATGGTCAGGTGAAAACTGAAGCTTTCTTT
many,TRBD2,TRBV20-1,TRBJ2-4,CSARDLNSGGATIQYF,TGCAGTGCTAGAGATCTTAATAGCGGGGGGGCCACAATTCAGTACTTC
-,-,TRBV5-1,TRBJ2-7,CASSLVGTLYEQYF,TGCGCCAGCAGCTTGGTGGGGACGCTCTACGAGCAGTACTTC
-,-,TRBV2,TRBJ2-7,CASTWGSSSYEQYF,TGTGCCAGCACCTGGGGCTCATCCTCCTACGAGCAGTACTTC
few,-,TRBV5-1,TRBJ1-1,CASSLEPGVGTEAFF,TGCGCCAGCAGCTTGGAGCCGGGAGTAGGCACTGAAGCTTTCTTT
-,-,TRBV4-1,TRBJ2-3,CASSQEMDRLSTDTQYF,TGCGCCAGCAGCCAAGAAATGGACAGACTTAGCACAGATACGCAGTATTTT
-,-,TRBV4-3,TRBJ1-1,CASSQGWGAALRNTEAFF,TGCGCCAGCAGCCAGGGTTGGGGGGCTGCGTTGAGGAACACTGAAGCTTTCTTT
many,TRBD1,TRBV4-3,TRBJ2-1,CASSQVTGQGNNEQFF,TGCGCCAGCAGCCAGGTGACCGGACAGGGGAACAATGAGCAGTTCTTC
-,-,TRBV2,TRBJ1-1,CASSQVWMQAFF,TGTGCCAGCAGTCAAGTCTGGATGCAGGCTTTCTTT
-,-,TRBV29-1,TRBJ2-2,CSGQTVNTGELFF,TGCAGCGGGCAGACGGTGAACACCGGGGAGCTGTTTTTT
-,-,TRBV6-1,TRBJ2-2,CASILDSNTGELFF,TGTGCCAGCATCCTGGACAGCAACACCGGGGAGCTGTTTTTT
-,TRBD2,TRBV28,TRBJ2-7,CASSPPVSGGYEQYF,TGTGCCAGCAGCCCCCCGGTTAGCGGGGGATACGAGCAGTACTTC
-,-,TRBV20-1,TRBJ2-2,CSATDQGNTGELFF,TGCAGTGCCACAGACCAGGGGAACACCGGGGAGCTGTTTTTT
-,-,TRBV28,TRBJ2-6,CAYRPTGANVLTF,TGTGCCTACAGGCCCACTGGGGCCAACGTCCTGACTTTC
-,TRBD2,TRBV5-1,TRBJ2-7,CASSIRTSVDEQYF,TGCGCCAGCAGCATAAGGACTAGCGTGGACGAGCAGTACTTC
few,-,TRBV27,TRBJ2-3,CASAPGDTDTQYF,TGTGCCAGCGCTCCGGGTGACACAGATACGCAGTATTTT
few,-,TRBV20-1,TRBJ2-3,CSASPGSISTDTQYF,TGCAGTGCTAGTCCGGGGTCGATAAGCACAGATACGCAGTATTTT
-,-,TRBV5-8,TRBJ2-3,CASRGPRDTPDTQYF,TGTGCCAGCAGGGGGCCTAGGGACACACCAGATACGCAGTATTTT
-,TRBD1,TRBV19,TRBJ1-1,CASSTGQGFNTEAFF,TGTGCCAGTAGTACTGGACAGGGCTTCAACACTGAAGCTTTCTTT
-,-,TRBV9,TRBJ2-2,CASSPRLVAGELFF,TGTGCCAGCAGCCCGCGACTAGTAGCCGGGGAGCTGTTTTTT